These T cell receptor beta chains were read from a single sample in a study of beta chain features in type 1 diabetes. The table came from immunoSEQ multiplex PCR; TCRdb's copy has only in-frame clones and leaves some out. The sample has 85,000 to 110,000 clones, approximately 30% seen once. Material for sequencing was central memory CD4+ T cells from blood. The receptors originated from a woman aged 18 to 35 with type 1 diabetes. Both conserved end residues are part of each CDR3. The D gene is left open where the match is weak. Expanded clones get a size class; other rows say once, few or many, or leave the size out.

d_gene	v_gene	j_gene	abundance	CDR3nt	CDR3aa
NA	TRBV2	TRBJ2-2	NA	TGTGCCAGCAGTCAGGGAAACACCGGGGAGCTGTTTTTT	CASSQGNTGELFF
TRBD1	TRBV18	TRBJ1-4	few	TGTGCCAGCTCACTCCTGACAGGGGGCCGTGAAAAACTGTTTTTT	CASSLLTGGREKLFF
TRBD2	TRBV6-5	TRBJ2-1	few	TGTGCCAGCAGTTCATCGTTAGCGGGAGCGTTGCCTGAGCAGTTCTTC	CASSSSLAGALPEQFF
TRBD1	TRBV9	TRBJ2-5	few	TGTGCCAGCAGCAAAACAGGGGTATGGGAGACCCAGTACTTC	CASSKTGVWETQYF
NA	TRBV27	TRBJ2-1	few	TGTGCCAGCAGTCGAGGGACACCAGACTACAATGAGCAGTTCTTC	CASSRGTPDYNEQFF
TRBD1	TRBV10-3	TRBJ2-7	few	TGTGCCCATCGCGGACAGGAGACCTACGAGCAGTACTTC	CAHRGQETYEQYF
TRBD1	TRBV9	TRBJ1-1	NA	TGTGCCAGCAGCGTCGGGACAGGGGGCGCGGCCCACACTGAAGCTTTCTTT	CASSVGTGGAAHTEAFF
TRBD2	TRBV10-1	TRBJ2-5	NA	TGCGCCAGCAGTGATCGGACTAGCGGGACTGAGACCCAGTACTTC	CASSDRTSGTETQYF
NA	TRBV7-2	TRBJ1-3	few	TGTGCCAGCAGCTTAGGGGGGGGCCGCGACCGGAACACCATATATTTT	CASSLGGGRDRNTIYF
NA	TRBV7-9	TRBJ2-3	NA	TGTGCCAGCAGCTTACTTCCTAGCATTCAGGATACGCAGTATTTT	CASSLLPSIQDTQYF
NA	TRBV7-2	TRBJ2-2	few	TGTGCCAGCAGCTTAGATGGGGCCAACACCGGGGAGCTGTTTTTT	CASSLDGANTGELFF
NA	TRBV12-5	TRBJ2-1	few	TGTGCTAGTGGTCCCCAATTCACTCACAATGAGCAGTTCTTC	CASGPQFTHNEQFF
NA	TRBV5-6	TRBJ1-5	few	TGTGCCAGCAGCCAGGGGCCACTCAATCAGCCCCAGCATTTT	CASSQGPLNQPQHF
NA	TRBV28	TRBJ1-2	NA	TGTGCCAGCAGGGGGGCAGGAGGTGGCTACACCTTC	CASRGAGGGYTF
TRBD2	TRBV7-2	TRBJ2-3	few	TGTGCCAGCAGCCCAGGCAGCGGGAGGGAAAGCACAGATACGCAGTATTTT	CASSPGSGRESTDTQYF
NA	TRBV30	TRBJ2-5	NA	TGTGCCTGGAGTGTCGGAGAGACCCAGTACTTC	CAWSVGETQYF
NA	TRBV11-2	TRBJ2-5	NA	TGTGCCAGCAGCTTTACGACTACGATAGAGACCCAGTACTTC	CASSFTTTIETQYF
TRBD2	TRBV9	TRBJ2-3	few	TGTGCCAGCAGCACAGGACTAGCGGGAGCCGGAGATACGCAGTATTTT	CASSTGLAGAGDTQYF
NA	TRBV9	TRBJ2-5	NA	TGTGCCAGCAGCCCAACGGGCGGGGCGGAGACCCAGTACTTC	CASSPTGGAETQYF
NA	TRBV11-2	TRBJ2-1	once	TGTGCCAGCAGCTTAGTTAGGCGGTCCGACTCCTACAATGAGCAGTTCTTC	CASSLVRRSDSYNEQFF
NA	TRBV29-1	TRBJ1-2	NA	TGCAGCGTTGAACCCGGGTATGGCTACACCTTC	CSVEPGYGYTF
NA	TRBV19	TRBJ1-5	NA	TGTGCCACTGAGGGGGTGATGGGCGGTCAGCCCCAGCATTTT	CATEGVMGGQPQHF
NA	TRBV9	TRBJ1-2	few	TGTGCCAGCAGCCCCGGGGGGGCTGGTGGCTACACCTTC	CASSPGGAGGYTF
NA	TRBV7-3	TRBJ2-4	NA	TGTGCCAGCAGCCCAGGGGGGAACAACATTCAGTACTTC	CASSPGGNNIQYF
TRBD1	TRBV9	TRBJ1-2	NA	TGTGCCAGCATGGGACAGAACTTCGAGGGCTACACCTTC	CASMGQNFEGYTF
NA	TRBV19	TRBJ1-5	few	TGTGCCAGTAGTTTCGGCAGGGGTGTGGATCAGCCCCAGCATTTT	CASSFGRGVDQPQHF
TRBD1	TRBV28	TRBJ1-5	NA	TGTGCCAGCAGTTTAGACCTGGGACAGGGCCAGCCCCAGCATTTT	CASSLDLGQGQPQHF
TRBD1	TRBV6-6	TRBJ2-5	few	TGTGCCAGCAGCCGGGACAGGGAGGGGACCCAGTACTTC	CASSRDREGTQYF
TRBD1	TRBV2	TRBJ2-1	few	TGTGCCAGCAGGGGGATGGGACAGGGGGCGCTTATAACCTACAATGAGCAGTTCTTC	CASRGMGQGALITYNEQFF
TRBD2	TRBV2	TRBJ2-7	NA	TGTGCCACCCTGGCGACTAGCGGGAGGGCCGGCGAGCAGTACTTC	CATLATSGRAGEQYF